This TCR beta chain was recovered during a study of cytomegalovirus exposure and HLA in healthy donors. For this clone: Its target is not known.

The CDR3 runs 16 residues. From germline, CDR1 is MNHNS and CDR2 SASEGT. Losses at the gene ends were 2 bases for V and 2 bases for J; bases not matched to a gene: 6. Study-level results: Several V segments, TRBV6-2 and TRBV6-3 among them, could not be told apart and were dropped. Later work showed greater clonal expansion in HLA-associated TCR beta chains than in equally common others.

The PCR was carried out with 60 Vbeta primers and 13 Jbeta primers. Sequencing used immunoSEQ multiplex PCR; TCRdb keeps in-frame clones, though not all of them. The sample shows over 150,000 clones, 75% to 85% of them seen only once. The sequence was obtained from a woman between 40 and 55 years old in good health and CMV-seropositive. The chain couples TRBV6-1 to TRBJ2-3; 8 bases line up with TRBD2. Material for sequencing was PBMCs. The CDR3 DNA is TGTGCCAGCAGTGAAAGGGTAGCGGGGATCACAGATACGCAGTATTTT. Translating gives CASSERVAGITDTQYF.